This T cell receptor (beta chain) was captured in a study of cytomegalovirus exposure and HLA in healthy donors. The study's findings and limits: In a later analysis, specific HLA alleles were associated with approximately 16,000 TCR beta sequences at a 0.05 false discovery rate.

The PCR made use of 60 Vbeta and 13 Jbeta primers. Only in-frame clones appear in the TCRdb table, and some are missing; sequencing was by immunoSEQ multiplex PCR. The sample records over 150,000 clones, around 83% being singletons. Comments on this clone: Its cognate antigen is unknown.

This receptor was taken from a male donor in good health and CMV-seropositive. The sample comprised PBMCs.

Here the CDR3 reads CASSFRDTSYEQYF. CDR3 nucleotide sequence: TGTGCCAGCAGCTTCCGGGACACCTCCTACGAGCAGTACTTC. The chain couples TRBV5-8 to TRBJ2-7; D is possibly TRBD1 (6 bases). The germline V and J ends were trimmed by 2 bases and 0 bases, with 9 bases remaining between them. CDR3 length: 14 amino acids. Germline CDR1 reads SGHTS; CDR2 reads YDEGEE.